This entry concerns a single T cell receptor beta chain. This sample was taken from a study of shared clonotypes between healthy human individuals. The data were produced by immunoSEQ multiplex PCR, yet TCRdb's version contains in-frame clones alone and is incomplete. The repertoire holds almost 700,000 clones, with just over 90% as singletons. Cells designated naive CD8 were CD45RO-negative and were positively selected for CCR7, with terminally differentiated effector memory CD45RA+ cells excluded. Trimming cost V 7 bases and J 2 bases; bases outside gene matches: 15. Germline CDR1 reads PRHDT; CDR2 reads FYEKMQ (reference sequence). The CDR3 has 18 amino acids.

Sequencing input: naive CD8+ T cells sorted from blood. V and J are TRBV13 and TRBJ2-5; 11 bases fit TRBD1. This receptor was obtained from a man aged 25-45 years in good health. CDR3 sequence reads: CASIRRTGGVGAQETQYF. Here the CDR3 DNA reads TGTGCCAGCATTAGGAGGACAGGGGGCGTTGGGGCACAAGAGACCCAGTACTTC.